This T cell receptor (beta chain) was profiled in a study of blood T cell repertoires in COVID-19 (dated by TCRdb to between 2020 and 2021). Regarding the complete study: Recovered participants in ImmuneRACE Cohort 3 were defined by two consecutive negative NP/OP PCR tests, clearance by a healthcare professional, or resolution of symptoms. Samples covering the acute and convalescent phases of COVID-19 were provided by collaborators in the United States, Italy and Spain. The prospective study material was composed of cDNA or gDNA derived from T cells, B-cell-depleted T cells, or PBMCs. The dataset comprised deeply sampled blood TCRbeta repertoires from subjects exposed to, actively infected with, or recovered from COVID-19. A freely available public database, intended as a resource for researchers studying the immune response to SARS-CoV-2, is where the repertoires were released. The samples were drawn from the first 160 participants of the ongoing ImmuneRACE study and from 1,200 or so subjects provided by 6 global collaborators. Where available, HLA class I and class II types were obtained from metadata supplied by the sample provider rather than from assay-based typing. A de-identified subject ID, COVID-19 status, age in years and sex were almost always included in the sample metadata. General conclusions and limits of the study: The quantity of clinical and demographic metadata differed by source and by participant and was supplied without curation.

The immunoSEQ Assay, a bias-controlled multiplex PCR, was used to amplify TCRbeta CDR3 regions from genomic DNA. On the study's bioinformatics: The number of nucleated cells in each sample was estimated from the amplification of reference gene primers within the assay. Sequence reads were collapsed and filtered to measure the absolute abundance of every unique TCRbeta CDR3 rearrangement. For each sample, productive Simpson clonality was calculated as the square root of Simpson's diversity index across productive rearrangements. Entries here come from immuneACCESS through TCRdb and include only in-frame sequences with V and J called. Some clones fail to appear in such tables; in the studies checked, an unresolved V gene covers under half of the shortfall, and the cause of the remainder is unknown. The V and J calls and clone size were taken over from that table, and D and trimming were inferred from the DNA. The sample has over 150,000 clones on record, roughly 85% of them singletons. The top ten constitute roughly 19% of the sample.

The CDR3 contains 17 residues, cysteine and phenylalanine counted. Only the CDR3 portion is preserved as DNA: 51 bases, with reading frame beginning at the first base. The germline V end is reduced by 5 bases and the J end by 5 bases; junction bases left unmatched: 7. The germline V gene specifies KGHSH as CDR1 and LQKENI as CDR2. Participants in the prospective study were enrolled through a virtual design, were aged roughly 18 to 100 years, and lived in approximately 25 United States geographic areas. In the prospective study, cohorts were assigned on the basis of participant-reported clinical history obtained from a screening survey and a study questionnaire. Each participant in the prospective study had whole blood, serum and a nasopharyngeal or oropharyngeal swab collected by mobile phlebotomists. Participants in the prospective study had the option to provide additional blood draws and questionnaires over an approximately 2-month period. Prospective study blood samples were shipped either frozen or at room temperature before DNA extraction.

This clone was picked up a small number of times. There is no known antigen for this receptor. No base qualities exist here, and no much larger clone lies one base off it. Sequenced input: PBMCs or T cells enriched from blood (not recorded which). Here the chain combines TRBV18 and TRBJ2-2; TRBD2 fits 14 bases in the junction. The receptor was derived from a woman between 70 and 85 years old in a cohort exposed to, infected with or recovered from COVID-19 (not recorded which). DNA sequence: TGTGCCAGCTCATCGGGACTAGCGGGAGCGGATACCGGGGAGCTGTTTTTT. The translation is CASSSGLAGADTGELFF. The CDR3 plus the reference TRBV18 and TRBJ2-2 genes for the other parts give the full variable domain: NAGVMQNPRHLVRRRGQEARLRCSPMKGHSHVYWYRQLPEEGLKFMVYLQKENIIDESGMPKERFSAEFPKEGPSILRIQQVVRGDSAAYFCASSSGLAGADTGELFFGEGSRLTVL.